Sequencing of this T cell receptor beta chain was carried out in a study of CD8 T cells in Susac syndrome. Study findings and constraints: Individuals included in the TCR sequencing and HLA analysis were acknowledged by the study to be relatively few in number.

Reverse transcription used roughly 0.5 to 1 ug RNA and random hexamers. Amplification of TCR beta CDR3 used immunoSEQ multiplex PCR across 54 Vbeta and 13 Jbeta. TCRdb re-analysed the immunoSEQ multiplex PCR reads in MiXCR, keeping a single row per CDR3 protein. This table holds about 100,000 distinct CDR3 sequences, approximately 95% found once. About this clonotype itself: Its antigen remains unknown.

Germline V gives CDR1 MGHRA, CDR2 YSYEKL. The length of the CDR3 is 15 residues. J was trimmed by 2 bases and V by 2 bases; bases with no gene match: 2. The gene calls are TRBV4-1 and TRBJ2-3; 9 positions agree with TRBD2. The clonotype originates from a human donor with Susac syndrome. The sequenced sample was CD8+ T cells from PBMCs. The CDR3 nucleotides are TGCGCCAGCAGCCAACGGACTAGCGACACAGATACGCAGTATTTT. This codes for CASSQRTSDTDTQYF.